This T cell receptor beta chain was sequenced in a study of response to subunit inactivated influenza vaccine. This CDR3 contains 17 residues. CDR1 is LGHNA, CDR2 YNFKEQ, per germline. V was trimmed by 2 bases and J by 1 base, leaving 14 bases between them. This clonotype was counted a few times. TCRdb re-called the RT-PCR reads with MiXCR, one entry per CDR3 protein. The data show about 800,000 distinct CDR3 sequences, 21% seen once. The specimen was PBMCs from blood, collected 4 to 6 days after vaccination. The TCR comes from a man aged 50-60 years who received an inactivated influenza vaccine. The chain has TRBV4-2 and TRBJ2-2; D is tentatively TRBD1 or TRBD2 (5 bases each). CDR3 region: CASSQKGGGRNTGELFF. For the CDR3, the DNA is TGTGCCAGCAGCCAAAAGGGTGGGGGTCGGAACACCGGGGAGCTGTTTTTT.